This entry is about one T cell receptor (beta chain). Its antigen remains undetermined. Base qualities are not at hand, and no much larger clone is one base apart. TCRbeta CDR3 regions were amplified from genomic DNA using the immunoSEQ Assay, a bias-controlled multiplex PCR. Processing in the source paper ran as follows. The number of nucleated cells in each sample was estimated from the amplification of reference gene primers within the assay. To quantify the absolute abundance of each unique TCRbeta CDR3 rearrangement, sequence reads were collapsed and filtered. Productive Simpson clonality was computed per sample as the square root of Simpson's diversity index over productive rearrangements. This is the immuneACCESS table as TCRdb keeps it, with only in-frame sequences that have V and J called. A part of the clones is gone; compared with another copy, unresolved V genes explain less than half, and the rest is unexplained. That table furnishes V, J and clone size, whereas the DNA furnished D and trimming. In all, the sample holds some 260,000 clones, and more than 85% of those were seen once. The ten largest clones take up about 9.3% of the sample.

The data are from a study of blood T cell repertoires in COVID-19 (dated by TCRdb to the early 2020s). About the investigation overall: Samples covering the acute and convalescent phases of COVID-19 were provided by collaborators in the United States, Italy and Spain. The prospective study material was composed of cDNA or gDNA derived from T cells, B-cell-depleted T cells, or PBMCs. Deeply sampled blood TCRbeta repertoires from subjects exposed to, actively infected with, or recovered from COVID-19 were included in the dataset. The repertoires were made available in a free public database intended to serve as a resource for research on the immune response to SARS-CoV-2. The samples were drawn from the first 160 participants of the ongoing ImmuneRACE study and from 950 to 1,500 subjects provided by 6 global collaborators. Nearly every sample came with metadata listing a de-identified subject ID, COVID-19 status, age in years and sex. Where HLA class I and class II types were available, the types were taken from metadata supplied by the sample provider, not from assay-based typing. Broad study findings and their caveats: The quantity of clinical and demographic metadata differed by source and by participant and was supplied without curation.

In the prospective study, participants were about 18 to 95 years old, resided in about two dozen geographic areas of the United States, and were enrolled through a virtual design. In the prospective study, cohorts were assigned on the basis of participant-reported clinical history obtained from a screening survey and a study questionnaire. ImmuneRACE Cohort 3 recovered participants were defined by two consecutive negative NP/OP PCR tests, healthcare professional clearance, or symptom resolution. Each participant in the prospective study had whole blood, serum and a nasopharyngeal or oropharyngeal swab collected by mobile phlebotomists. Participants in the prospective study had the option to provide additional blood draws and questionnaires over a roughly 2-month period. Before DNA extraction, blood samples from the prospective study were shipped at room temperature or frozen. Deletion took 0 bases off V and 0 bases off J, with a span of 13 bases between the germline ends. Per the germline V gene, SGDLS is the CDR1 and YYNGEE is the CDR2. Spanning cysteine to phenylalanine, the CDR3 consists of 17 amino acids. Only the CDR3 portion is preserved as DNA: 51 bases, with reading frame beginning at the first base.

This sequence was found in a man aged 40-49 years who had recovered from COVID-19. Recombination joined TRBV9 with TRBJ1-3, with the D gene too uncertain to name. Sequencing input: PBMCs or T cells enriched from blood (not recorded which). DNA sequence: TGTGCCAGCAGCGTAGATGTGACACCGAGCTCTGGAAACACCATATATTTT. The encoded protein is CASSVDVTPSSGNTIYF. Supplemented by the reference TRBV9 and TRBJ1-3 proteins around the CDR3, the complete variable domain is DSGVTQTPKHLITATGQRVTLRCSPRSGDLSVYWYQQSLDQGLQFLIQYYNGEERAKGNILERFSAQQFPDLHSELNLSSLELGDSALYFCASSVDVTPSSGNTIYFGEGSWLTVV.